This TCR beta chain was profiled in a study of cytomegalovirus exposure and HLA in healthy donors. Study-wide results and caveats: It emerged from a later analysis that several of the most significant clusters appeared to be linked to common viral pathogens. Analysis performed later found more than 15,000 TCR beta sequences associated with HLA alleles at 0.05 false discovery rate.

Primers for the PCR totalled 60 Vbeta and 13 Jbeta. Profiling relied on immunoSEQ multiplex PCR, and the TCRdb table lists in-frame clones only, not all of them. The sample includes about 93,000 clones, about 80% of them seen just once. A note on this clone: As yet, its antigen is unknown.

The CDR3 has 15 residues. Unmatched junction bases numbered 7, after V lost 5 bases and J lost 3 bases. CDR1 is MNHNS, CDR2 SASEGT, per germline. V usage is TRBV6-1 and J usage is TRBJ2-7; 10 bases line up with TRBD1. The source material was PBMCs. The receptor comes from a man aged 30-40 years in good health and CMV-seronegative. CDR3 amino acids: CASSSPDRGLYEQYV. The CDR3 bases are TGTGCCAGCAGTTCACCCGACAGGGGGCTCTACGAGCAGTACGTC.